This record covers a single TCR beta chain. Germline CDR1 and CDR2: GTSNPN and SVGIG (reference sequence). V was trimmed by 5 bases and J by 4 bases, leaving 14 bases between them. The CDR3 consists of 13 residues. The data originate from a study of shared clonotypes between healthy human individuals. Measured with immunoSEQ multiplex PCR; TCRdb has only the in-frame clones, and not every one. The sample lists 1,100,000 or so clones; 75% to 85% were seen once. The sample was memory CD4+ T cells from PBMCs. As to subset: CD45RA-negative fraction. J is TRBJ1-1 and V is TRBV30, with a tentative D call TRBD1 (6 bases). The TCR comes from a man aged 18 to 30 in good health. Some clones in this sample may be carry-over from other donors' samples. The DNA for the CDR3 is TGTGCCTGGCTATACAGGGCCAGCACTGAAGCTTTCTTT. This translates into CAWLYRASTEAFF.